This record looks at one TCR beta chain sequence and its context. Profiling relied on immunoSEQ multiplex PCR, and the TCRdb table lists in-frame clones only, not all of them. The repertoire includes about 110,000 clones, around 92% of them detected once, and around 1.5% sits in the top ten. The data derive from a study of T cell changes during pregnancy in multiple sclerosis. The CDR3 runs to 16 residues. CDR1 is SGHTA and CDR2 is FQGNSA in the germline V gene. V was trimmed by 2 bases and J by 4 bases, leaving 18 bases between them. The TCR was taken from a female donor with multiple sclerosis, enrolled in a pregnancy study. The genes are TRBV7-2 and TRBJ2-7, with a weak D call TRBD2 (6 bases). This sample comprised peripheral blood, obtained after pregnancy. The CDR3 loop reads CASSLTGLNIGYEQYF. The CDR3, as DNA: TGTGCCAGCAGCTTAACAGGACTAAATATCGGGTACGAGCAGTACTTC.